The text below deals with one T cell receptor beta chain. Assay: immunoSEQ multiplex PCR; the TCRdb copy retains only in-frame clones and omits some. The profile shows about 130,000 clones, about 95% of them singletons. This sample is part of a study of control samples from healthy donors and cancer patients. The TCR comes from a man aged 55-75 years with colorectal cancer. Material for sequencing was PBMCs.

The CDR3 loop is CASSEAVATYEQYF. CDR3 nucleotides: TGTGCCAGCAGTGAAGCGGTAGCCACCTACGAGCAGTACTTC. V usage is TRBV2 and J usage is TRBJ2-7; D unresolved. CDR1 and CDR2 from the germline V gene are SNHLY and FYNNEI. This CDR3 comprises 14 residues. Trimming took off 0 bases at V and 2 bases at J, with 8 bases between the two ends.